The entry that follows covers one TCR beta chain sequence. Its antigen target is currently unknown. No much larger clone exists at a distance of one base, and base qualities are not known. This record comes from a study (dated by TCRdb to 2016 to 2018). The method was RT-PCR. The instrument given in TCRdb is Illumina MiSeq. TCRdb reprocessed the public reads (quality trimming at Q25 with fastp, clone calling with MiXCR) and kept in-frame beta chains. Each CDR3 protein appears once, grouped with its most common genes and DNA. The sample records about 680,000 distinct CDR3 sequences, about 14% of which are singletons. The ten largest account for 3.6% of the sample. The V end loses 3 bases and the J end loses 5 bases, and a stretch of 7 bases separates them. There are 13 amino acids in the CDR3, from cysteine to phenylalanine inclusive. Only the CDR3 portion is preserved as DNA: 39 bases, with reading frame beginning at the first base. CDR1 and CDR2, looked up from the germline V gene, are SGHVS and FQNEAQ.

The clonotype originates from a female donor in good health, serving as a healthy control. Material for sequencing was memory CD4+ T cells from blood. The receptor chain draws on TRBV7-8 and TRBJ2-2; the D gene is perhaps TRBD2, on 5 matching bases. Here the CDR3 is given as CASSFVATGELFF. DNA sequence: TGTGCCAGCAGCTTTGTAGCGACCGGGGAGCTGTTTTTT.